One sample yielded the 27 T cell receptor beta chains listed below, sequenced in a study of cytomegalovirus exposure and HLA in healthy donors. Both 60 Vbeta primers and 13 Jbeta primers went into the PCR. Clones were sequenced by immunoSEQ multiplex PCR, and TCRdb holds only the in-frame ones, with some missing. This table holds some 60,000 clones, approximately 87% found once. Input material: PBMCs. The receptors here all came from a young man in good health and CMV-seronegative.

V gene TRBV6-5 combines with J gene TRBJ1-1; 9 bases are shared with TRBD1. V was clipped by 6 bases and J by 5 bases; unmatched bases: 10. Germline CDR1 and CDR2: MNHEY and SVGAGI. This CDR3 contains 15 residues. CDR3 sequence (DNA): TGTGCCAGCAGAAAAAGACAGGGGGTCGGGACTGAAGCTTTCTTT. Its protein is CASRKRQGVGTEAFF.

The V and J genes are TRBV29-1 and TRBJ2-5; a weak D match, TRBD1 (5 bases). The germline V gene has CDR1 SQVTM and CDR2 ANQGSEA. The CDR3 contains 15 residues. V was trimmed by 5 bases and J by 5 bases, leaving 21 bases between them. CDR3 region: CSVYMEQGALETQYF. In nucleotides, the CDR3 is TGCAGCGTTTATATGGAACAAGGGGCGTTGGAGACCCAGTACTTC.

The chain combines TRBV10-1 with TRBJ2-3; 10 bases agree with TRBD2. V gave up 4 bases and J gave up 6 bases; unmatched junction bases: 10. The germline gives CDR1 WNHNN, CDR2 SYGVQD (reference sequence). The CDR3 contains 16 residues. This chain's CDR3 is CASSALAGASPDTQYF. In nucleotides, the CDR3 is TGCGCCAGCAGTGCTCTAGCGGGGGCCTCCCCCGATACGCAGTATTTT.

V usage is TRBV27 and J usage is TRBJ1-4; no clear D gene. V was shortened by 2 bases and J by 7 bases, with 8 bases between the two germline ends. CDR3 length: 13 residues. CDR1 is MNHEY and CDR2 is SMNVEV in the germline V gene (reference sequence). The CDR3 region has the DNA TGTGCCAGCAGTTTAATCAGTGGTGAAAAACTGTTTTTT. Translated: CASSLISGEKLFF.

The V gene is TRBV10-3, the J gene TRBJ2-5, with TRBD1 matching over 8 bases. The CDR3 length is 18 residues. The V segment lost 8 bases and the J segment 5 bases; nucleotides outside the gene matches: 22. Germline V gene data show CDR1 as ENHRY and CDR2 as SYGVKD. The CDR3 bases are TGTGCCATCGGGGGTCCCTCTAAAGGACAGGGAGGTGTGGAGACCCAGTACTTC. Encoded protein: CAIGGPSKGQGGVETQYF.

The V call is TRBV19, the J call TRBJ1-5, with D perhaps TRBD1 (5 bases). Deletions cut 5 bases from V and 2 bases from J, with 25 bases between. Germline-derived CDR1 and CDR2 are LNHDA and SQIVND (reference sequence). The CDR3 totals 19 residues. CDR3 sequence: CASSLLGGSRGRGNQPQHF. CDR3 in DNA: TGTGCCAGTAGTCTCCTGGGGGGTTCCCGAGGACGGGGCAATCAGCCCCAGCATTTT. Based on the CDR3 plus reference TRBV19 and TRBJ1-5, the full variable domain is DGGITQSPKYLFRKEGQNVTLSCEQNLNHDAMYWYRQDPGQGLRLIYYSQIVNDFQKGDIAEGYSVSREKKESFPLTVTSAQKNPTAFYLCASSLLGGSRGRGNQPQHFGDGTRLSIL.

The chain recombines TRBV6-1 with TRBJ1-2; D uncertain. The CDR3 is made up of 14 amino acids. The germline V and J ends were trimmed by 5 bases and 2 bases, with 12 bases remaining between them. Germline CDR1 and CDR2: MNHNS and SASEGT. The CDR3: CASSPNYGNYGYTF. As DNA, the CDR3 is TGTGCCAGCAGTCCGAATTACGGGAACTATGGCTACACCTTC.

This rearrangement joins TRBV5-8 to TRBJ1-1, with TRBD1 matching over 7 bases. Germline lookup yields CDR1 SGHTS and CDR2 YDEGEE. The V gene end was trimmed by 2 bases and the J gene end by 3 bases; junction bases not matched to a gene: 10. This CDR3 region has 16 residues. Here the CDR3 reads CASSLKQGRRDTEAFF. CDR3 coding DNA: TGTGCCAGCAGCTTAAAACAGGGGCGCCGAGACACTGAAGCTTTCTTT.

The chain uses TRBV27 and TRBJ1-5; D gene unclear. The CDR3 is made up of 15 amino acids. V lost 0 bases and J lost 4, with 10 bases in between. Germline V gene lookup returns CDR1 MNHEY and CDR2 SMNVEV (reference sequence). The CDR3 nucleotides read TGTGCCAGCAGTTTATCCCAACATTGGAATCAGCCCCAGCATTTT. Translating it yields CASSLSQHWNQPQHF.

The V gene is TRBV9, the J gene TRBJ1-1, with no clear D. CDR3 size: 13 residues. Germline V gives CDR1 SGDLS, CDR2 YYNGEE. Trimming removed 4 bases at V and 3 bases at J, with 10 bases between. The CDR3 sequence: CASSSYGDTEAFF. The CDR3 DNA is TGTGCCAGCAGCTCGTACGGAGACACTGAAGCTTTCTTT.

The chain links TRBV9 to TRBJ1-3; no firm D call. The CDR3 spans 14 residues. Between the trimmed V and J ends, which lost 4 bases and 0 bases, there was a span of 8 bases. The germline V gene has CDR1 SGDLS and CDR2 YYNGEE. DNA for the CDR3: TGTGCCAGCAGCCTACACAGCTCTGGAAACACCATATATTTT. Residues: CASSLHSSGNTIYF.

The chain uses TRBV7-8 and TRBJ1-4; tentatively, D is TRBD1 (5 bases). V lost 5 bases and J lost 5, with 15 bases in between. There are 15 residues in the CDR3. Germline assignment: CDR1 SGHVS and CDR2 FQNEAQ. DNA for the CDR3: TGTGCCAGCAGCCCCGGAGGGTGGGGCAATGAAAAACTGTTTTTT. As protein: CASSPGGWGNEKLFF.

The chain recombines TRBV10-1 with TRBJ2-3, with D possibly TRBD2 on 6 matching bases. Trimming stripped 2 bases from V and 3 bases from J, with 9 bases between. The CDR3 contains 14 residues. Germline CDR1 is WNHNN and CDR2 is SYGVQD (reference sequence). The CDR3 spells CASSERAGTDTQYF. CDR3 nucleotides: TGCGCCAGCAGTGAGCGGGCGGGAACAGATACGCAGTATTTT.

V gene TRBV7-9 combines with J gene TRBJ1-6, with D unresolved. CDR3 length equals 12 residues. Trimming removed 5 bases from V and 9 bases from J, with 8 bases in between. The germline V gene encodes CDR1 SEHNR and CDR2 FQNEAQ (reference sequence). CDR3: CASSAGGSPLHF. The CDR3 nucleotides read TGTGCCAGCAGCGCCGGTGGTTCACCCCTCCACTTT.

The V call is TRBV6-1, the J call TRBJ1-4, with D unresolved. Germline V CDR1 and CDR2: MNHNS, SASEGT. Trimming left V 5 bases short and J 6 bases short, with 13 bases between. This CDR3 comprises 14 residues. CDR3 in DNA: TGTGCCAGCAGTATTTCTGGGGAGGATGAAAAACTGTTTTTT. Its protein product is CASSISGEDEKLFF.

The CDR3 DNA is TGCAGCGTTGAAGATAGAGGACAGGGGGGTAATGAGCAGTTCTTC. Amino acids: CSVEDRGQGGNEQFF. This chain connects TRBV29-1 to TRBJ2-1; TRBD1 matches at 10 bases. The CDR3 length is 15 residues. J gave up 7 bases and V 0 bases, and 6 bases lay outside the gene matches. Germline CDR1 SQVTM, CDR2 ANQGSEA.

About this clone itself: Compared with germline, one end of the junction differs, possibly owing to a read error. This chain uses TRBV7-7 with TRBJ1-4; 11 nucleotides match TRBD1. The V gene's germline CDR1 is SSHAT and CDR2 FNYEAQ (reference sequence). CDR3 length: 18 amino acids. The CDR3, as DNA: TGTGCTAGCAGCTTAGACCGGGACAGGGGGTACCCCAATGAAAAACTGTTTTTT. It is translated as CASSLDRDRGYPNEKLFF.

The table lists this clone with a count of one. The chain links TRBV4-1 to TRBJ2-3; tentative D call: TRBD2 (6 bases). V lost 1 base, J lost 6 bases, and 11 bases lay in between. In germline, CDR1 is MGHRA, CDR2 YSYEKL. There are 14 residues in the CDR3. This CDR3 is CASSQVLGGDTQYF. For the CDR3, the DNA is TGCGCCAGCAGCCAAGTGTTGGGGGGTGATACGCAGTATTTT.

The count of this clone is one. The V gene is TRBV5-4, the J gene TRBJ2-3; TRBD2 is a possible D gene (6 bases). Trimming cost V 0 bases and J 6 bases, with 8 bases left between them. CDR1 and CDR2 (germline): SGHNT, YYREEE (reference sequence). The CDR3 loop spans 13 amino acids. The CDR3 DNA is TGTGCCAGCAGCTTGGTGGACTACGATACGCAGTATTTT. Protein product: CASSLVDYDTQYF.

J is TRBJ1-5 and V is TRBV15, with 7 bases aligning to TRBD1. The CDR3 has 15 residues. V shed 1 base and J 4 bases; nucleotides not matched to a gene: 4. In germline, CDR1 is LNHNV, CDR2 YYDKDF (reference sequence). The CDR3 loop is CATSRGDSGNQPQHF. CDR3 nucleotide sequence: TGTGCCACCAGCAGAGGGGACAGCGGTAATCAGCCCCAGCATTTT. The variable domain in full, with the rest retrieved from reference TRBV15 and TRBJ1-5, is DAMVIQNPRYQVTQFGKPVTLSCSQTLNHNVMYWYQQKSSQAPKLLFHYYDKDFNNEADTPDNFQSRRPNTSFCFLDIRSPGLGDTAMYLCATSRGDSGNQPQHFGDGTRLSIL.

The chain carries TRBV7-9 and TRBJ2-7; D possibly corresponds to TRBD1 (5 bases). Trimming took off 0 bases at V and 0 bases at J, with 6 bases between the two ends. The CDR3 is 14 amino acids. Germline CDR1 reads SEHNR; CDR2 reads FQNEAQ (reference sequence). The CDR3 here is CASSLAGLSYEQYF. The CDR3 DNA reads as TGTGCCAGCAGCTTAGCGGGGCTCTCCTACGAGCAGTACTTC.

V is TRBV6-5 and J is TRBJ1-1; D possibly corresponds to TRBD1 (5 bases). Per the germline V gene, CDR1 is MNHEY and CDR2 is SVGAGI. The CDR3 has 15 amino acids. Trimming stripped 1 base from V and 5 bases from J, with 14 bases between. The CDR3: CASSYFQGWKTEAFF. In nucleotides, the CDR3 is TGTGCCAGCAGTTACTTCCAGGGTTGGAAAACTGAAGCTTTCTTT.

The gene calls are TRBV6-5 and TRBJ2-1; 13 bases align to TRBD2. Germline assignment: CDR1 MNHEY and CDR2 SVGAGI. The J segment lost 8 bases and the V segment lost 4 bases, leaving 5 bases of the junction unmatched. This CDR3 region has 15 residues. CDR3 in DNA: TGTGCCAGCAGTTTACTAGCGGGGGGGCGAGATGAGCAGTTCTTC. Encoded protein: CASSLLAGGRDEQFF.

Here the CDR3 DNA reads TGTGCCAGCAGCGCCGGGACAGGTCGAGAGACCCAGTACTTC. This encodes CASSAGTGRETQYF. The V gene is TRBV6-5, the J gene TRBJ2-5, with 8 bases that match TRBD1. The CDR3 has 14 amino acids. Per germline, CDR1 MNHEY and CDR2 SVGAGI. V was pared by 6 bases and J by 4 bases, with 7 bases of the junction left unmatched.

CDR3: CASSRGSTEAFF. Written as DNA, the CDR3 is TGTGCCAGCTCAAGGGGAAGCACTGAAGCTTTCTTT. This chain uses TRBV18 with TRBJ1-1; tentative D call: TRBD1 (5 bases). The CDR3 length is 12 residues. Germline-derived CDR1 and CDR2 are KGHSH and LQKENI. Trimming shortened V by 5 bases and J by 4 bases, and 8 bases separated the two germline ends. Full variable domain (rest looked up from reference TRBV18 and TRBJ1-1): NAGVMQNPRHLVRRRGQEARLRCSPMKGHSHVYWYRQLPEEGLKFMVYLQKENIIDESGMPKERFSAEFPKEGPSILRIQQVVRGDSAAYFCASSRGSTEAFFGQGTRLTVV.

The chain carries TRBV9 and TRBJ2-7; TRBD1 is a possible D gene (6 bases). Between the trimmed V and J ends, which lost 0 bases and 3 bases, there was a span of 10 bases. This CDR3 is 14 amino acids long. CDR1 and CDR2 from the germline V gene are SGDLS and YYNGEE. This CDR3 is CASSVAQGFYEQYF. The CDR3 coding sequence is TGTGCCAGCAGCGTAGCCCAGGGGTTCTACGAGCAGTACTTC.

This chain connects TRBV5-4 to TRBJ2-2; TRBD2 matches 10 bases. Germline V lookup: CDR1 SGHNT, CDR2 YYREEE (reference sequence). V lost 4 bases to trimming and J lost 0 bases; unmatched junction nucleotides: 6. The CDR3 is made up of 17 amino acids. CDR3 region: CASSPEGLAANTGELFF. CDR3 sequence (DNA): TGTGCCAGCAGCCCCGAAGGACTAGCGGCGAACACCGGGGAGCTGTTTTTT.